These 27 T cell receptor beta chains originate from one sample sequenced in a study of tumor-infiltrating lymphocytes in primary liver carcinoma. From around 500 ng total RNA, TCR beta cDNA was generated with a primer in the constant region. Sequencing libraries for TCR beta derived from three nested multiplex PCR rounds that used slightly modified ARM-PCR. Rounds one and two of PCR, each of 10 cycles, were primed with TRBV1-TRBV30 forward primers and a C-beta reverse primer. TCRdb reprocessed the multiplex PCR reads via MiXCR and lists one record per CDR3 protein. The sample lists about 200,000 distinct CDR3 sequences, less than 65% seen once, with under 7.5% in the top ten. Researchers drew blood RNA from unsorted whole blood and extracted germline DNA as well. Sequencing input: peripheral blood. These receptor sequences come from a woman aged 55-70 years with primary liver carcinoma and hepatitis B virus infection.

The chain is built from TRBV5-6 and TRBJ1-1; 8 nucleotides agree with TRBD1. Germline assignment: CDR1 SGHDT and CDR2 YYEEEE. CDR3 size: 17 residues. Trimming took 0 bases from V and 6 from J; bases not matched to a gene: 13. Written as DNA, the CDR3 is TGTGCCAGCAGCTTGGGGTTCGGTCAGGGGGCGGGGGCTGAAGCTTTCTTT. Amino acids: CASSLGFGQGAGAEAFF.

The chain carries TRBV12-5 and TRBJ2-5; 7 bases are shared with TRBD1. J was trimmed by 5 bases and V by 5 bases; bases with no gene match: 11. The CDR3 is made up of 15 amino acids. The germline gives CDR1 LGHNT, CDR2 FRNRAP. The CDR3: CASGTTDRPVETQYF. As DNA, the CDR3 is TGTGCTAGTGGTACCACGGACAGGCCGGTGGAGACCCAGTACTTC.

A remark on this clonotype: Given a much more abundant clone one base away, this may be a read error. V gene TRBV6-1 combines with J gene TRBJ2-7, with 9 bases lining up with TRBD1. V shed 8 bases and J 3 bases; nucleotides not matched to a gene: 11. This CDR3 is built from 15 residues. CDR1 is MNHNS and CDR2 is SASEGT in the germline V gene. The CDR3 nucleotides are TGTGCCAGCGGTGTAGGGCCGGGACAGGGCTACGAGCAGTACTTC. Amino acid sequence: CASGVGPGQGYEQYF.

The V gene is TRBV28, the J gene TRBJ2-3; 11 bases match TRBD2. The germline gives CDR1 MDHEN, CDR2 SYDVKM. The CDR3 consists of 17 residues. V lost 1 base and J lost 5; bases outside the gene matches: 8. The CDR3 protein is CASSLLASGRYKDTQYF. The CDR3 DNA reads TGTGCCAGCAGTTTATTGGCTAGCGGGAGGTATAAAGATACGCAGTATTTT.

As to this clonotype: The CDR3 end shows no conserved phenylalanine or tryptophan, and so a read error is likely. V and J are TRBV18 and TRBJ2-1, with D hard to call. Trimming pared 3 bases from V and 5 bases from J, leaving 14 bases between. CDR1 KGHSH and CDR2 LQKENI come from the germline V gene. The CDR3 has 15 amino acids. The CDR3 loop is CASSPRSRTNNEQFS. In DNA form, the CDR3 reads TGTGCCAGCTCACCCCGGTCCCGGACCAACAATGAGCAGTTCTCC.

This clonotype came up a few times. V is TRBV28 and J is TRBJ2-7; 7 nucleotides agree with TRBD1. The CDR3 has 15 amino acids. V shed 6 bases and J 6 bases; nucleotides not matched to a gene: 14. Per the germline V gene, CDR1 is MDHEN and CDR2 is SYDVKM. CDR3 nucleotide sequence: TGTGCCAGCAGCCGCATGGACAGGATCAAGGGCGAGCAGTACTTC. As protein: CASSRMDRIKGEQYF.

The table lists this clonotype with a count of one. This sequence may be a read error, since a much larger clone differs from it by one base. The chain combines TRBV4-2 with TRBJ2-4, with unresolved D. The CDR3 has 18 residues. Germline assignment: CDR1 LGHNA and CDR2 YNFKEQ. The V gene lost 0 bases and the J gene lost 0 bases, with 15 bases spanning the gap. CDR3 in DNA: TGTGCCAGCAGCCAAGAAGTGGTCGGAGACCTAGCCAAAAACATTCAGTACTTC. Its protein product is CASSQEVVGDLAKNIQYF.

This clonotype was recorded only once. The final CDR3 position lacks the conserved phenylalanine or tryptophan, pointing to a likely read error. The CDR3 region is CASSRSGPYEQYC. The CDR3 DNA reads TGCGCCAGCAGCCGTAGCGGCCCCTACGAGCAGTACTGC. V is TRBV6-2 or TRBV6-3 and J is TRBJ2-7, with D maybe TRBD2 (6 bases). CDR3 length equals 13 residues. Per the germline V gene, CDR1 is MNHEY and CDR2 is SVGEGT.

This clonotype was counted between two and nine times. This may be a read error, as it is one base from a much larger clone. The V and J genes are TRBV12-3 or TRBV12-4 and TRBJ2-7; D is perhaps TRBD1 or TRBD2 (5 bases each). CDR3 size: 13 residues. Trimming pared 2 bases from V and 6 bases from J, leaving 11 bases between. The CDR3 reads CASSLRDPGEQYF. The CDR3 nucleotides are TGTGCCAGCAGTTTAAGGGACCCGGGCGAGCAGTACTTC.

The CDR3 region is CASSPGQGFTEAFF. CDR3 sequence (DNA): TGTGCCAGCAGCCCCGGACAGGGGTTCACTGAAGCTTTCTTT. V and J are TRBV7-3 and TRBJ1-1; 9 bases are a match to TRBD1. The CDR3 contains 14 residues. The germline gives CDR1 SGHTA, CDR2 FQGTGA. V trimming: 5 bases; J trimming: 4 bases; junction bases outside the gene matches: 5.

Remarks on this clonotype: This may come from a read error, since a much larger clone is one base off. This chain links TRBV7-8 with TRBJ1-2; 8 bases line up with TRBD1. The CDR3 spans 14 residues. The germline V gene has CDR1 SGHVS and CDR2 FQNEAQ. CDR3 DNA: TGTACCAGCAGCTTAAGTCGGACAGGGTATGGCTACACCTTC. It translates to CTSSLSRTGYGYTF.

As regards this clonotype: The germline gene is not matched at one end of the junction; a read error may be the cause. The V gene is TRBV11-2, the J gene TRBJ1-1, with a tentative D call TRBD1 (6 bases). This CDR3 contains 14 residues. Germline CDR1 and CDR2: SGHAT and FQNNGV. As DNA, the CDR3 is TGTGCCAGCAGCCCCTGGGCCGGGGACACTGAAGTTTTCTTT. This translates into CASSPWAGDTEVFF.

The chain links TRBV11-2 to TRBJ2-1, with D tentatively TRBD2 (5 bases). Germline V lookup: CDR1 SGHAT, CDR2 FQNNGV. V lost 4 bases, J lost 4 bases, and 14 bases lay in between. This CDR3 is 15 amino acids long. The CDR3 here is CASSSTSESYNEQFF. CDR3 in DNA: TGTGCCAGCAGCTCCACTAGTGAGAGTTACAATGAGCAGTTCTTC.

The sample holds many counts of this clonotype. The chain links TRBV12-3 or TRBV12-4 to TRBJ2-5; TRBD2 is a possible D gene (6 bases). The V end was cut by 8 bases, the J end by 5 bases, with 15 bases between. CDR3 length: 13 residues. The CDR3: CASGIGGTETQYF. CDR3 in DNA: TGTGCCAGCGGTATTGGAGGGACGGAGACCCAGTACTTC.

Turning to this clonotype: Compared with germline, one end of the junction differs, possibly owing to a read error. The chain joins TRBV11-1 to TRBJ2-1; TRBD1 might be the D (5 bases). The CDR3 contains 16 residues. Germline CDR1 and CDR2: SGHAT and FQDESV (reference sequence). CDR3 in amino acids: CDSSLVGPFSYNEQFF. CDR3 sequence (DNA): TGTGACAGCAGCTTAGTGGGGCCCTTCTCCTACAATGAGCAATTCTTC.

Concerning this clonotype itself: The germline gene is not matched at one end of the junction; a read error may be the cause. The chain employs TRBV6-2 or TRBV6-3 and TRBJ1-1, with 7 bases matching TRBD1. Germline CDR1 and CDR2: MNHEY and SVGEGT. This CDR3 is built from 15 residues. CDR3 DNA sequence: TGTGTCAGCAGGGGGGCTTCAATCATAAACACTGAAGCTTTCTTT. Encoded protein: CVSRGASIINTEAFF.

The V gene is TRBV6-5, the J gene TRBJ2-5, with 7 bases lining up with TRBD2. The CDR3 spans 14 residues. V lost 5 bases and J lost 2; bases outside the gene matches: 5. Germline CDR1 MNHEY, CDR2 SVGAGI. The CDR3 protein is CASSQAGRQETQYF. The CDR3 DNA follows: TGTGCCAGCAGTCAAGCGGGAAGACAAGAGACCCAGTACTTC.

This clonotype was detected once. This sequence joins TRBV10-3 and TRBJ1-2; 11 bases are a match to TRBD1. Germline V gene data show CDR1 as ENHRY and CDR2 as SYGVKD. J was trimmed by 5 bases and V by 10 bases; bases with no gene match: 12. The CDR3 runs 15 residues. The CDR3 is CATQPGTGGGYGYTF. The CDR3 DNA reads as TGTGCCACGCAACCGGGGACAGGGGGTGGGTATGGCTACACCTTC.

On this clonotype: A read error may explain this, as a much larger clone is one base away. The V and J genes are TRBV4-2 and TRBJ2-3, with TRBD2 as a possible D gene (5 bases). Per germline, CDR1 LGHNA and CDR2 YNFKEQ. The CDR3 extends over 14 amino acids. With 1 base removed from V and 6 bases from J, the gap between germline ends came to 11 bases. CDR3 in amino acids: CASSQVGVVDTQYF. The DNA of the CDR3 is TGTGCCAGCAGCCAAGTGGGAGTCGTGGATACGCAGTATTTT.

In its sample, this clonotype was seen once. The junction does not match germline at one end; this may be a read error. The chain joins TRBV29-1 to TRBJ2-5; no reliable D call. The CDR3 contains 10 residues. From germline, CDR1 is SQVTM and CDR2 ANQGSEA. The CDR3: CGATQETQYF. In nucleotides, the CDR3 is TGTGGCGCCACTCAAGAGACCCAGTACTTC.

Regarding this clonotype: This may stem from a read error, because a much larger clone lies one nucleotide away. The chain links TRBV7-8 to TRBJ2-1; D may match TRBD1 or TRBD2 (5 bases each). Trimming took off 7 bases at V and 0 bases at J, with 16 bases between the two ends. Germline CDR1 SGHVS, CDR2 FQNEAQ. The CDR3 spans 16 residues. The CDR3 spells CASNLRGDYSYNEQFF. CDR3 coding DNA: TGTGCCAGCAACCTTAGGGGAGATTACTCCTACAATGAGCAGTTCTTC.

The chain recombines TRBV5-5 with TRBJ1-5; D may be TRBD1 (5 bases). There are 14 residues in the CDR3. CDR1 is SGHKS and CDR2 is YYEKEE in the germline V gene (reference sequence). V was shortened by 4 bases and J by 5 bases, with 13 bases between the two germline ends. CDR3: CASSPLTDYQPQHF. The CDR3 bases are TGTGCCAGCAGCCCCTTGACAGACTATCAGCCCCAGCATTTT.

This clonotype was seen ten or more times. The gene calls are TRBV5-4 and TRBJ2-7; 10 bases are shared with TRBD1. The germline V gene encodes CDR1 SGHNT and CDR2 YYREEE (reference sequence). Trimming at V came to 3 bases and at J to 0 bases, leaving 12 bases not matched to a gene. The CDR3 spans 18 residues. CDR3 residues: CASSSGRDRGLSSYEQYF. The DNA for the CDR3 is TGTGCCAGCAGCTCCGGCCGGGACAGGGGCCTTAGCTCCTACGAGCAGTACTTC. Complete variable domain (other parts from reference TRBV5-4 and TRBJ2-7): ETGVTQSPTHLIKTRGQQVTLRCSSQSGHNTVSWYQQALGQGPQFIFQYYREEENGRGNFPPRFSGLQFPNYSSELNVNALELDDSALYLCASSSGRDRGLSSYEQYFGPGTRLTVT.

V gene TRBV20-1 combines with J gene TRBJ2-3; the D gene could be TRBD1 or TRBD2 (6 bases each). CDR3 length: 15 amino acids. Germline V lookup: CDR1 DFQATT, CDR2 SNEGSKA (reference sequence). The germline V and J ends were trimmed by 0 bases and 5 bases, with 15 bases remaining between them. This CDR3 is CSARDPSKGGDTQYF. The DNA for the CDR3 is TGCAGTGCTAGAGATCCCAGCAAGGGGGGAGATACGCAGTATTTT.

This chain uses TRBV11-2 with TRBJ2-1; D ambiguous. The CDR3 runs to 15 residues. Germline V lookup: CDR1 SGHAT, CDR2 FQNNGV. Trimming pared 1 base from V and 13 bases from J, leaving 20 bases between. The CDR3 region has the DNA TGTGCCAGCAGCTTAGCATCGAGAGAATCCTACGATCAGTTCTTC. The encoded protein is CASSLASRESYDQFF. The entire variable domain, with the rest obtained from reference TRBV11-2 and TRBJ2-1, is as follows: EAGVAQSPRYKIIEKRQSVAFWCNPISGHATLYWYQQILGQGPKLLIQFQNNGVVDDSQLPKDRFSAERLKGVDSTLKIQPAKLEDSAVYLCASSLASRESYDQFFGPGTRLTVL.

Remarks on this clonotype: A much larger clonotype is one base distant, so this may be a read error. This chain links TRBV6-5 with TRBJ2-2; 9 nucleotides line up with TRBD2. The germline gives CDR1 MNHEY, CDR2 SVGAGI. The CDR3 spans 18 residues. With V trimmed by 1 base and J by 3 bases, 9 bases remained unmatched. The CDR3 loop reads CASSYLREGHEYTGELFF. DNA for the CDR3: TGTGCCAGCAGTTACTTGCGGGAGGGCCATGAGTACACCGGGGAGCTGTTTTTT.

Turning to this clonotype: A much larger clone differs from this one at a single base, so this may be a read error. The V call is TRBV5-1, the J call TRBJ2-3; the match to TRBD2 covers 8 bases. Trimming removed 3 bases from V and 6 bases from J; junction bases left unmatched: 12. Germline CDR1 is SGHRS and CDR2 is YFSETQ. The CDR3 extends over 16 amino acids. CDR3 coding DNA: TGCGCCAGCAGCTACCGACCGACTAGCGAACCGGATACGCAGTATTTT. Translation gives CASSYRPTSEPDTQYF.